This TCR beta chain comes out of a study of blood T cell repertoires in COVID-19. As for the study in general: The United States, Italy and Spain supplied acute and convalescent COVID-19 samples.

Under the authors' procedure: Amplification of reference gene primers provided the estimated nucleated cell counts. Sequenced by immunoSEQ multiplex PCR; TCRdb stores in-frame clones only, minus some. D and trimming were read from the DNA, whereas the V and J calls and clone size are those reported in that table. The sample has 150,000 to 200,000 clones; more than 75% are singletons. The sequenced sample consisted of peripheral blood. The TCR sequence derives from a man younger than 35 with active or convalescent COVID-19.

CDR3 sequence reads: CASSFTAGEQPQHF. Here the CDR3 DNA reads TGTGCCAGCAGTTTCACCGCAGGGGAGCAGCCCCAGCATTTT. The chain combines TRBV7-9 with TRBJ1-5; tentatively, D is TRBD1 (6 bases). The CDR3 has 14 residues. The V and J ends lost 6 bases and 7 bases respectively, with 16 bases between them. Germline V gene lookup returns CDR1 SEHNR and CDR2 FQNEAQ (reference sequence). Variable domain in full (rest from reference TRBV7-9 and TRBJ1-5): DTGVSQNPRHKITKRGQNVTFRCDPISEHNRLYWYRQTLGQGPEFLTYFQNEAQLEKSRLLSDRFSAERPKGSFSTLEIQRTEQGDSAMYLCASSFTAGEQPQHFGDGTRLSIL.